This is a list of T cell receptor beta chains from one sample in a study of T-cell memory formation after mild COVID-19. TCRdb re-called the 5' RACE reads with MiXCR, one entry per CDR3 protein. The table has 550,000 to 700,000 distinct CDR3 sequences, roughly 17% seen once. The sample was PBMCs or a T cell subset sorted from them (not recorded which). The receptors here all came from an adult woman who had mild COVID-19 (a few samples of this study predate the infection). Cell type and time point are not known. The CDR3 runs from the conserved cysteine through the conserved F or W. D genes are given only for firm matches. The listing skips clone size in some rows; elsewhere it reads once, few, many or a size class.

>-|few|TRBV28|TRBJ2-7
TGTGCCAGCAGTTTACCTACGACAGGGAGGGAGCAGTACTTC
CASSLPTTGREQYF
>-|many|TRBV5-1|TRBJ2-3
TGCGCCAGCGCGAGGGGGTTTACAGATACGCAGTATTTT
CASARGFTDTQYF
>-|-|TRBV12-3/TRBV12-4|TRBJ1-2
TGTGCCAGCATAGTCTCGCATGGCTACACCTTC
CASIVSHGYTF
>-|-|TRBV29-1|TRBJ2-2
TGCGCCTACGCAGGGGAGAACACCGGGGAGCTGTTTTTT
CAYAGENTGELFF
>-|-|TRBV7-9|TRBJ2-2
TGTGCCAGCAGCCCTAGAAGCACCACCGGGGAGCTGTTTTTT
CASSPRSTTGELFF
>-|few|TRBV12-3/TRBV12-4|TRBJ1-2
TGTGCCAGCAGTTTTGAGGGCCCTCCGGGCGGCTACACCTTC
CASSFEGPPGGYTF
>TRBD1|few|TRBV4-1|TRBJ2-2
TGCGCCAGCAGCTTTTTCGGACAGGCGAACACCGGGGAGCTGTTTTTT
CASSFFGQANTGELFF
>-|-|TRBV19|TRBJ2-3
TGTGCCAGTAGTATAGGTGGCGCCGGCACAGATACGCAGTATTTT
CASSIGGAGTDTQYF
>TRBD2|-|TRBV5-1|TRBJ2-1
TGCGCCAGCAGCCCACCCGGGAGGGGGGCCTGGACTAGAGTGTACAATGAGCAGTTCTTC
CASSPPGRGAWTRVYNEQFF
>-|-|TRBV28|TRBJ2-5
TGTGCCAGCAGTTTAACCGGGGGCGGGCAAGAGACCCAGTACTTC
CASSLTGGGQETQYF
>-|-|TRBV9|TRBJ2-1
TGTGCCAGCAGCGTAGAGGGGGACTTCAATGAGCAGTTCTTC
CASSVEGDFNEQFF
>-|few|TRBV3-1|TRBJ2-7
TGTGCCAGCAGCCAAGTATTAGCGGAAGGGTACGAGCAGTACTTC
CASSQVLAEGYEQYF
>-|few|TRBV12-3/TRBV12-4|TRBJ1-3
TGTGCCAGCAGTTTAGGCGACACCATATATTTT
CASSLGDTIYF
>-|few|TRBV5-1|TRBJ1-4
TGCGCCAGCAGCTCGGGACGGATTGCAACTAATGAAAAACTGTTTTTT
CASSSGRIATNEKLFF